A selection of T cell receptor beta chains follows, all from one sample in a study of T cells and copy number aberrations in small-cell lung cancer. Produced via immunoSEQ multiplex PCR; TCRdb's table is partial and in-frame only. The table records about 2,500 clones, roughly 82% of them present only once. What was sequenced was normal tissue next to the tumor. The receptors were sampled from a woman between 50 and 59 years old with small cell lung cancer. Both conserved end residues are part of each CDR3. A D gene is named only where the DNA matches it firmly. Rows give clone size only sometimes, using once, few, many, or a class for an expanded clone.

TRBV7-2,TRBJ2-3,NA,NA,CASSLRAIGDTQYF,TGTGCCAGCAGCTTAAGGGCAATTGGAGATACGCAGTATTTT
TRBV7-6,TRBJ2-5,NA,TRBD2,CASSLLAGSQETQYF,TGTGCCAGCAGCTTGCTAGCGGGTTCTCAAGAGACCCAGTACTTC
TRBV6-6,TRBJ1-2,few,NA,CASSGRQDYGYTF,TGTGCCAGCAGTGGGCGGCAGGACTATGGCTACACCTTC
TRBV11-2,TRBJ2-3,NA,NA,CASSLGGWGSTDTQYF,TGTGCCAGCAGCTTGGGTGGCTGGGGATCCACAGATACGCAGTATTTT
TRBV7-2,TRBJ2-2,NA,TRBD1,CASSVGQVDTGELFF,TGTGCCAGCAGCGTCGGACAGGTGGACACCGGGGAGCTGTTTTTT
TRBV7-9,TRBJ1-1,NA,NA,CASSHLGGAEGTEAFF,TGTGCCAGCAGCCACCTGGGGGGGGCAGAGGGCACTGAAGCTTTCTTT
TRBV7-8,TRBJ1-2,NA,NA,CASSLAGGAPSTNYGYTF,TGTGCCAGCAGCTTAGCGGGGGGGGCCCCTTCCACTAACTATGGCTACACCTTC
TRBV30,TRBJ2-1,NA,NA,CAWRRSEQSSYNEQFF,TGTGCCTGGAGAAGGTCGGAACAGAGCTCCTACAATGAGCAGTTCTTC
TRBV5-6,TRBJ1-1,NA,NA,CASRLGPTGGEAFF,TGTGCCAGCAGACTGGGTCCAACCGGGGGCGAAGCTTTCTTT
TRBV5-8,TRBJ2-3,NA,NA,CASSLAGGSTDTQYF,TGTGCCAGCAGCTTGGCCGGAGGCTCGACAGATACGCAGTATTTT